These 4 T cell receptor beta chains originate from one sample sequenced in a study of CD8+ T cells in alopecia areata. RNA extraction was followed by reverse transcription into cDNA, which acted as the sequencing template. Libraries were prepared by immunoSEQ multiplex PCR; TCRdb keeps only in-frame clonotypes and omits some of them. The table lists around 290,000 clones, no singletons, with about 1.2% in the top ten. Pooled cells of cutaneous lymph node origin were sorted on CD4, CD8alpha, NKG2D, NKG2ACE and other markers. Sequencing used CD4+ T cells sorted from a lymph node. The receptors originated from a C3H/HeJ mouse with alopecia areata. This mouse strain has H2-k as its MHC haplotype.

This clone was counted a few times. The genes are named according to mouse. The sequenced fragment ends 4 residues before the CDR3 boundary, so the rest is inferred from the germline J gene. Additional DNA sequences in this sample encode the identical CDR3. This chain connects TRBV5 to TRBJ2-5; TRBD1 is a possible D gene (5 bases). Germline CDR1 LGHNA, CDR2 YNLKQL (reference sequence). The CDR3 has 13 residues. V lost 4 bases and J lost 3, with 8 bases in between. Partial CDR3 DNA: TGTGCCAGCAGCCCCCGACAGCAAGAC. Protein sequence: CASSPRQQD. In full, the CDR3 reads CASSPRQQDTQYF.

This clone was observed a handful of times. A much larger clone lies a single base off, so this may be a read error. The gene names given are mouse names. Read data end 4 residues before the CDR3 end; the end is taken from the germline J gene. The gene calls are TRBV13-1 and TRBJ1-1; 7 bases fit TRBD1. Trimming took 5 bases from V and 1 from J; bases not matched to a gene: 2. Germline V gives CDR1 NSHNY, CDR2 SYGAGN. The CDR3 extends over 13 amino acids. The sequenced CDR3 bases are TGTGCCAGCAGGCGGGACAGAAACACA. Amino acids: CASRRDRNT. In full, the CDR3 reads CASRRDRNTEVFF.

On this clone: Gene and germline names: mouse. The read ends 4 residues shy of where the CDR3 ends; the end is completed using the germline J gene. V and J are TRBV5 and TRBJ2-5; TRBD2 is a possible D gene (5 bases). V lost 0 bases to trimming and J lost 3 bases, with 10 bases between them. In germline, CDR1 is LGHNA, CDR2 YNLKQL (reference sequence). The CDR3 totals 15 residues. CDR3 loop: CASSQDGLGQDTQYF. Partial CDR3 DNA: TGTGCCAGCAGCCAAGATGGCCTGGGACAAGAC.

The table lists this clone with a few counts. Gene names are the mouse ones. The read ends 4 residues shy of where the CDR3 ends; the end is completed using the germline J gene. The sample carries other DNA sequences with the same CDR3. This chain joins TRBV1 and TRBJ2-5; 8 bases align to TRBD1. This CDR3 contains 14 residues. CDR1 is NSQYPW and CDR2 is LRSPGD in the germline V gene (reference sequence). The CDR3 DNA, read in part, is TGCACCTGCAGTGCACGGACAGGGAGGGAC. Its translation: CTCSARTGRD. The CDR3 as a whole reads CTCSARTGRDTQYF.